A single sample gave rise to the 25 T cell receptor beta chains below, sequenced in a study of cytomegalovirus exposure and HLA in healthy donors. TCRdb keeps only in-frame clones here, not all; method: immunoSEQ multiplex PCR. Counted here are 150,000 to 200,000 clones, about 83% occurring once; the ten biggest clones make up about 1.6%. Sample: PBMCs. Receptor source: a young woman in good health and CMV-seronegative.

This clone was detected a few times. The chain has TRBV30 and TRBJ2-2; no clear D. V lost 0 bases, J lost 6 bases, and 5 bases lay in between. Germline CDR1 GTSNPN, CDR2 SVGIG (reference sequence). The CDR3 runs to 12 residues. CDR3: CAWSVRSGELFF. CDR3 nucleotide sequence: TGTGCCTGGAGTGTACGGTCCGGGGAGCTGTTTTTT.

This clone was recorded a few times. CDR3 sequence reads: CASSVSGSRETQYF. The CDR3 nucleotides are TGTGCCAGCAGCGTATCCGGGAGTCGAGAGACCCAGTACTTC. This rearrangement joins TRBV9 to TRBJ2-5, with a tentative D call TRBD2 (6 bases). The V gene lost 1 base and the J gene lost 4 bases, with 11 bases spanning the gap. Germline-derived CDR1 and CDR2 are SGDLS and YYNGEE. The CDR3 runs to 14 residues.

V is TRBV10-1 and J is TRBJ2-1; 15 bases agree with TRBD2. Trimming removed 3 bases from V and 9 bases from J; junction bases left unmatched: 12. Germline V gene data show CDR1 as WNHNN and CDR2 as SYGVQD (reference sequence). The CDR3 is 18 residues long. The CDR3 reads CASSDWGLAGGPFGEQFF. The DNA for the CDR3 is TGCGCCAGCAGTGACTGGGGACTAGCGGGAGGACCTTTTGGTGAGCAGTTCTTC.

This chain connects TRBV9 to TRBJ1-1, with D maybe TRBD1 (5 bases). CDR3 length: 16 amino acids. Looked up from germline, CDR1 is SGDLS and CDR2 is YYNGEE. Deletions cut 4 bases from V and 7 bases from J, with 23 bases between. The CDR3 DNA reads as TGTGCCAGCAGCTCCAGTGCCTCCTCCTGGAGGGGTGAAGCTTTCTTT. Translating gives CASSSSASSWRGEAFF.

The V gene is TRBV4-1, the J gene TRBJ2-7; the D gene is possibly TRBD1 (6 bases). CDR1 MGHRA and CDR2 YSYEKL come from the germline V gene. Trimming shortened V by 3 bases and J by 4 bases, and 22 bases separated the two germline ends. The CDR3 has 17 amino acids. The CDR3 reads CASSHVLMRGGGYEQYF. As DNA, the CDR3 is TGCGCCAGCAGCCACGTCCTTATGCGAGGGGGTGGATACGAGCAGTACTTC.

CDR3 nucleotides: TGTGCCAGCAGCCGTCCAATGGAGGGCCCTGGCTACACCTTC. It specifies CASSRPMEGPGYTF. The chain recombines TRBV7-2 with TRBJ1-2; D gene uncertain. The germline gives CDR1 SGHTA, CDR2 FQGNSA. V was cut by 5 bases and J by 7 bases, with 17 bases left in between. This CDR3 region has 14 residues.

This clone was found once. The gene calls are TRBV4-1 and TRBJ1-2; 7 nucleotides agree with TRBD1. In germline, CDR1 is MGHRA, CDR2 YSYEKL. The junction had 4 bases not matched to a gene; V was cut back by 1 base and J by 8 bases. CDR3 length: 13 residues. The CDR3 protein is CASSQGGGYGYTF. The CDR3 nucleotides are TGCGCCAGCAGCCAAGGAGGGGGCTACGGCTACACCTTC.

The gene calls are TRBV5-1 and TRBJ2-7, with D tentatively TRBD2 (6 bases). The germline gives CDR1 SGHRS, CDR2 YFSETQ. The CDR3 runs 14 residues. Trimming took 2 bases from V and 3 from J, leaving 12 bases between them. The CDR3 protein is CASSFLGLDYEQYF. In nucleotides, the CDR3 is TGCGCCAGCAGCTTCTTGGGACTCGACTACGAGCAGTACTTC.

The chain uses TRBV14 and TRBJ2-1; TRBD2 agrees at 10 bases. The CDR3 consists of 15 residues. Looked up from germline, CDR1 is SGHDN and CDR2 is FVKESK. With V trimmed by 6 bases and J by 1 base, 3 bases remained unmatched. The CDR3 spells CASSTLAGSYNEQFF. The CDR3 region has the DNA TGTGCCAGCAGTACACTAGCGGGATCCTACAATGAGCAGTTCTTC. The full variable domain, in which reference TRBV14 and TRBJ2-1 provide the parts outside the CDR3, is EAGVTQFPSHSVIEKGQTVTLRCDPISGHDNLYWYRRVMGKEIKFLLHFVKESKQDESGMPNNRFLAERTGGTYSTLKVQPAELEDSGVYFCASSTLAGSYNEQFFGPGTRLTVL.

The gene calls are TRBV5-6 and TRBJ2-7; D possibly corresponds to TRBD1 (6 bases). Between the trimmed V and J ends, which lost 0 bases and 2 bases, there was a span of 12 bases. Germline V gives CDR1 SGHDT, CDR2 YYEEEE. The CDR3 length is 15 residues. CDR3 DNA: TGTGCCAGCAGCTTGGGGGCAGGGGCTACCTACGAGCAGTACTTC. Translation: CASSLGAGATYEQYF.

V and J are TRBV6-4 and TRBJ1-6; possibly TRBD1 for D (5 bases). Germline CDR1 is MRHNA and CDR2 is SNTAGT. Deletions cut 6 bases from V and 1 base from J, with 7 bases between. The CDR3 length is 14 residues. CDR3 residues: CASRGDSYNSPLHF. DNA of the CDR3: TGTGCCAGCAGAGGGGATTCCTATAATTCACCCCTCCACTTT.

The rearrangement uses TRBV5-4 and TRBJ2-2; a possible D gene is TRBD1 (6 bases). CDR3 length equals 16 residues. V was cut by 4 bases and J by 2 bases, with 15 bases left in between. CDR1 and CDR2 from the germline V gene are SGHNT and YYREEE (reference sequence). In DNA, the CDR3 is TGTGCCAGCAGCCTCTTGACAGGACGAAACACCGGGGAGCTGTTTTTT. This codes for CASSLLTGRNTGELFF.

The chain couples TRBV6-1 to TRBJ2-2; D may be TRBD1 (5 bases). The CDR3 extends over 17 amino acids. Germline V gene lookup returns CDR1 MNHNS and CDR2 SASEGT. Between the trimmed V and J ends, which lost 2 bases and 0 bases, there was a span of 13 bases. The DNA for the CDR3 is TGTGCCAGCAGTGAACGCCTAGGGGCTACGAACACCGGGGAGCTGTTTTTT. It yields the protein CASSERLGATNTGELFF.

This chain connects TRBV30 to TRBJ2-3, with no clear D. Germline CDR1 reads GTSNPN; CDR2 reads SVGIG (reference sequence). This CDR3 has 14 amino acids. The V gene lost 1 base and the J gene lost 5 bases, with 13 bases spanning the gap. Here the CDR3 reads CAWSAAPLVDTQYF. As DNA, the CDR3 is TGTGCCTGGAGTGCCGCACCTCTAGTAGATACGCAGTATTTT.

J is TRBJ2-3 and V is TRBV10-3, with 7 bases aligning to TRBD2. V lost 1 base and J lost 0; bases outside the gene matches: 10. Germline V lookup: CDR1 ENHRY, CDR2 SYGVKD. CDR3 length equals 18 residues. The CDR3 sequence: CAISEYSGGFSSTDTQYF. The CDR3, as DNA: TGTGCCATCAGTGAGTATTCGGGAGGCTTTTCTAGCACAGATACGCAGTATTTT.

This clone was seen more than once but under ten times. The V call is TRBV2, the J call TRBJ2-7, with TRBD2 matching over 13 bases. This CDR3 has 18 residues. Germline loops: CDR1 SNHLY, CDR2 FYNNEI. V shed 8 bases and J 4 bases; nucleotides not matched to a gene: 17. The CDR3 nucleotides are TGTGCCAGCGGCGAAGAACTAGCGGGGGGGCCGCTTCAGTACGAGCAGTACTTC. It translates to CASGEELAGGPLQYEQYF.

The DNA of the CDR3 is TGTGCCAGCTCACCAGTAGAGGGTAATAATAATTCACCCCTCCACTTT. Its protein is CASSPVEGNNNSPLHF. The chain employs TRBV18 and TRBJ1-6, with D unclear. The V end was cut by 2 bases, the J end by 5 bases, with 13 bases between. Germline CDR1 is KGHSH and CDR2 is LQKENI. The CDR3 extends over 16 amino acids.

J is TRBJ2-3 and V is TRBV5-4, with TRBD2 matching 7 bases. Germline V gene lookup returns CDR1 SGHNT and CDR2 YYREEE (reference sequence). This CDR3 is 17 amino acids long. With V trimmed by 1 base and J by 0 bases, 8 bases remained unmatched. CDR3 sequence (DNA): TGTGCCAGCAGCTTGAAGCGGGAACTACAAAGCACAGATACGCAGTATTTT. It is translated as CASSLKRELQSTDTQYF.

The chain combines TRBV27 with TRBJ1-5; perhaps TRBD1 as D (5 bases). The CDR3 runs to 15 residues. Trimming shortened V by 4 bases and J by 1 base, and 11 bases separated the two germline ends. Per the germline V gene, CDR1 is MNHEY and CDR2 is SMNVEV (reference sequence). The CDR3, as DNA: TGTGCCAGCAGTTCTGCGGGGCTCAGCAATCAGCCCCAGCATTTT. As protein: CASSSAGLSNQPQHF.

The chain has TRBV25-1 and TRBJ2-6; 12 nucleotides agree with TRBD1. Germline values: CDR1 MGHDK, CDR2 SYGVNS. CDR3 length: 18 amino acids. The V and J ends lost 3 bases and 4 bases, in that order; junction bases with no gene match: 7. Here the CDR3 reads CASSDGGQGAGGANVLTF. DNA for the CDR3: TGTGCCAGCAGTGATGGGGGACAGGGGGCGGGAGGGGCCAACGTCCTGACTTTC.

This clone has a count of ten or more. This chain joins TRBV27 and TRBJ1-2, with D possibly TRBD1 on 5 matching bases. Between the trimmed V and J ends, which lost 5 bases and 6 bases, there was a span of 19 bases. Germline lookup yields CDR1 MNHEY and CDR2 SMNVEV (reference sequence). The CDR3 sequence is 15 residues long. DNA for the CDR3: TGTGCCAGCAGTCCCGGGACTTCGCCGGGGGATGGCTACACCTTC. This gives the protein CASSPGTSPGDGYTF.

This chain joins TRBV30 and TRBJ2-3; 11 bases map to TRBD2. Unmatched junction bases numbered 2, after V lost 1 base and J lost 2 bases. The CDR3 contains 15 residues. Germline V gene data show CDR1 as GTSNPN and CDR2 as SVGIG (reference sequence). This CDR3 is CAWSEGLADTDTQYF. The CDR3 DNA reads as TGTGCCTGGAGTGAGGGACTAGCGGACACAGATACGCAGTATTTT.

The chain has TRBV6-5 and TRBJ2-7, with 8 bases fitting TRBD1. V lost 6 bases to trimming and J lost 4 bases; unmatched junction nucleotides: 5. Germline assignment: CDR1 MNHEY and CDR2 SVGAGI. The CDR3 is made up of 13 amino acids. The CDR3 reads CASSGQGLYEQYF. The CDR3 nucleotides are TGTGCCAGCAGCGGACAGGGCCTATACGAGCAGTACTTC.

The V and J genes are TRBV5-1 and TRBJ2-7; 12 bases match TRBD2. Germline-derived CDR1 and CDR2 are SGHRS and YFSETQ. The CDR3 contains 16 residues. V was pared by 3 bases and J by 2 bases, with 6 bases of the junction left unmatched. The CDR3 DNA sequence: TGCGCCAGCAGCTCAGGACTAGCGGGGACAGCCTACGAGCAGTACTTC. It yields the protein CASSSGLAGTAYEQYF.

V usage is TRBV9 and J usage is TRBJ1-2, with TRBD1 identical over 8 bases. Germline CDR1 is SGDLS and CDR2 is YYNGEE. The CDR3 consists of 19 residues. The ends lost 3 bases at V and 4 bases at J; junction bases unmatched: 20. The DNA of the CDR3 is TGTGCCAGCAGCGCCCCCGGCCCCGGAGGGACAGGTGCCTCCTATGGCTACACCTTC. Translated: CASSAPGPGGTGASYGYTF.